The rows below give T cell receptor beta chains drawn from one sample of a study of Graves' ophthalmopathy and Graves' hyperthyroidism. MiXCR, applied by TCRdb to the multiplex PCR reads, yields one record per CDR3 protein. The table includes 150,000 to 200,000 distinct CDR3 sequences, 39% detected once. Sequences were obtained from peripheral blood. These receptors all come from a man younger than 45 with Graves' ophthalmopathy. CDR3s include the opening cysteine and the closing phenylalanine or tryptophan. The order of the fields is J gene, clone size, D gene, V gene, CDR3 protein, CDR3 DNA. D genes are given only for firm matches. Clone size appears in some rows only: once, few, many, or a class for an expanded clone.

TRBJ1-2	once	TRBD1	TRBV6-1	CASSRSGTGGYGYTF	TGTGCCAGCAGTCGATCCGGGACAGGGGGGTATGGCTACACCTTC
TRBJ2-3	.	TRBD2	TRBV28	CASSFRGVGDTQYF	TGTGCCAGCAGTTTTCGGGGGGTTGGAGATACGCAGTATTTT
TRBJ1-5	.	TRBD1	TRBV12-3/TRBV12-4	CASSFQGAVQPQHF	TGTGCCAGCAGTTTCCAGGGGGCTGTTCAGCCCCAGCATTTT
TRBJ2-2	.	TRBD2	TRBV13	CASSLGGASGNTGELFF	TGTGCCAGCAGCTTAGGTGGGGCTAGCGGTAACACCGGGGAGCTGTTTTTT
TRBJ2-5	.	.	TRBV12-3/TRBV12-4	CASSRTDRFPETQYF	TGTGCCAGCAGCAGGACAGACAGGTTCCCAGAGACCCAGTACTTC
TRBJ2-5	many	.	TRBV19	CASSIGNKETQYF	TGTGCCAGTAGTATTGGCAATAAAGAGACCCAGTACTTC
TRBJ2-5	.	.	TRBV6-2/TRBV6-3	CASTNGGTQYF	TGTGCCAGCACCAACGGGGGGACCCAGTACTTC
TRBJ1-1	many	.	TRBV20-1	CSAPEPYMNTEAFF	TGCAGTGCCCCCGAGCCTTACATGAACACTGAAGCTTTCTTT
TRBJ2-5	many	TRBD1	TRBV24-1	CATSDSSTGLQETQYF	TGTGCCACCAGTGATTCTTCGACAGGGCTCCAAGAGACCCAGTACTTC
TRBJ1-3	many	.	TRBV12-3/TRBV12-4	CASSLVGFSGNTIYF	TGTGCCAGCAGTTTGGTGGGCTTCTCTGGAAACACCATATATTTT
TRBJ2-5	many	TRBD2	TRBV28	CASSPGGSEETQYF	TGTGCCAGCAGTCCGGGGGGATCGGAAGAGACCCAGTACTTC
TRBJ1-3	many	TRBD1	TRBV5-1	CASSLGTALGNTIYF	TGCGCCAGCAGCCTCGGGACAGCCCTCGGAAACACCATATATTTT
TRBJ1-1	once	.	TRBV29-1	CSVVLRRLNTEAFF	TGCAGCGTTGTTTTGAGGCGCCTGAACACTGAAGCTTTCTTT
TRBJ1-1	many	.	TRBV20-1	CSARGQGAAEAFF	TGCAGTGCTAGGGGCCAGGGCGCCGCCGAAGCTTTCTTT
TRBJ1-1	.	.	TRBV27	CASSFVIGNTEAFF	TGTGCCAGCAGTTTTGTTATAGGGAACACTGAAGCTTTCTTT
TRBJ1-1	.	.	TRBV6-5	CASSTSGRPAAFF	TGTGCCAGCAGTACCTCGGGACGCCCCGCGGCTTTCTTT
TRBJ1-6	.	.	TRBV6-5	CASSYEAEYSPLHF	TGTGCCAGCAGTTACGAGGCCGAATATTCACCCCTCCACTTT
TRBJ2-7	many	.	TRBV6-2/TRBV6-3	CASSYQTTLSLPEQYF	TGTGCCAGCAGTTACCAGACTACTCTATCTCTTCCTGAGCAGTACTTC
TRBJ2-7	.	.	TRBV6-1	CASIRWSEQYF	TGTGCCAGTATCAGGTGGTCCGAGCAGTACTTC
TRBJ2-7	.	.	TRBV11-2	CASSLSLSQQDEQYF	TGTGCCAGCAGCTTAAGTCTTAGCCAACAAGACGAGCAGTACTTC
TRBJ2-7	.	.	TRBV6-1	CASSPSRSQGEQYF	TGTGCCAGCAGCCCCTCGCGTTCCCAGGGGGAGCAGTACTTC
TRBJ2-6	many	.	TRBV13	CASSLGSGASGANVLTF	TGTGCCAGCAGCTTAGGCTCAGGGGCCTCTGGGGCCAACGTCCTGACTTTC
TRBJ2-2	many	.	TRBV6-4	CASGGRDTRVRNTGELFF	TGTGCCAGCGGGGGCCGGGACACGCGCGTCCGGAACACCGGGGAGCTGTTTTTT
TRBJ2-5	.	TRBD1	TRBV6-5	CASSYSVRTGIKETQYF	TGTGCCAGCAGTTACTCGGTCCGGACAGGGATAAAAGAGACCCAGTACTTC
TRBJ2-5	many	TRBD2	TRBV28	CASSFAGEGETQYF	TGTGCCAGTTCCTTTGCGGGAGAGGGGGAGACCCAGTACTTC
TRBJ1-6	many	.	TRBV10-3	CAISESSVTGNSPLHF	TGTGCCATCAGTGAGTCGAGTGTAACAGGGAATTCACCCCTCCACTTT
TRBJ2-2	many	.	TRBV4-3	CASSINTGELFF	TGCGCCAGCAGCATCAACACCGGGGAGCTGTTTTTT
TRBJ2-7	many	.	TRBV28	CASSLPRRGRGYEQYF	TGTGCCAGCAGTCTTCCTCGACGTGGCCGGGGCTACGAGCAGTACTTC
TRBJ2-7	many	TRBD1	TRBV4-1	CASSQVQGTYEQYF	TGCGCCAGCAGCCAGGTACAGGGGACCTACGAGCAGTACTTC
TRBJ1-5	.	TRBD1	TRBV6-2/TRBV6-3	CASSYSASGTGINQPQHF	TGTGCCAGCAGTTACTCCGCCTCCGGGACAGGGATCAATCAGCCCCAGCATTTT
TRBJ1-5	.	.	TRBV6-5	CASSYSRAANQPQHF	TGTGCCAGCAGTTACTCGAGGGCGGCCAATCAGCCCCAGCATTTT
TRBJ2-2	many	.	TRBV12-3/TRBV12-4	CASTPVFRPNTGELFF	TGTGCCAGCACCCCTGTATTCCGCCCTAACACCGGGGAGCTGTTTTTT
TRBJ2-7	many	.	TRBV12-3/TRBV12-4	CASSSGGAAYEQYF	TGTGCCAGCAGTTCTGGGGGGGCAGCCTACGAGCAGTACTTC
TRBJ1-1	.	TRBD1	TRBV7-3	CASSPGQGGTEAFF	TGTGCCAGCAGCCCGGGACAGGGAGGCACTGAAGCTTTCTTT
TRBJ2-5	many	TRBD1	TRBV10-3	CAIGDPGQGETQYF	TGCGCCATCGGAGATCCGGGACAGGGGGAGACCCAGTACTTC
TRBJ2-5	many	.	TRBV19	CASSIRARQETQYF	TGTGCCAGTAGTATCCGGGCCCGCCAGGAGACCCAGTACTTC
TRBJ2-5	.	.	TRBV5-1	CASSATATETQYF	TGCGCCAGTTCCGCCACGGCGACGGAGACCCAGTACTTC
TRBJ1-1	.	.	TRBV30	CAWSGGTFEAFF	TGTGCCTGGAGTGGAGGGACTTTCGAAGCTTTCTTT
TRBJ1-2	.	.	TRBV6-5	CASSLATEGYTF	TGTGCCAGCAGTTTAGCGACAGAAGGCTACACCTTC
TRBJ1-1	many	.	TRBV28	CASSLSRGDEAFF	TGTGCCAGCAGTTTATCCAGGGGAGATGAAGCTTTCTTT
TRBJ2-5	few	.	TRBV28	CASSPGAPETQYF	TGTGCCAGCAGCCCCGGAGCTCCGGAGACCCAGTACTTC
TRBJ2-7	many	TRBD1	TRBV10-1	CASSEYPSGRGYLSYEQYF	TGCGCCAGCAGTGAATATCCGAGTGGCAGGGGGTACCTCTCCTACGAGCAGTACTTC
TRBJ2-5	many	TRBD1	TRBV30	CAWRTGQSQETQYF	TGTGCCTGGAGAACGGGACAGTCCCAAGAGACCCAGTACTTC
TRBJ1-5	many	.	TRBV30	CAWSVQSGNQPQHF	TGTGCCTGGAGTGTACAGAGTGGAAATCAGCCCCAGCATTTT
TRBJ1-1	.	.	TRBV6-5	CASSYSARVNTEAFF	TGTGCCAGCAGTTACAGTGCCAGGGTGAACACTGAAGCTTTCTTT
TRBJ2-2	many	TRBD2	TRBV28	CASRSGTSRLRGTGELFF	TGTGCCAGCAGATCCGGGACTAGCAGGCTTAGGGGCACCGGGGAGCTGTTTTTT
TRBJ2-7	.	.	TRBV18	CASSGRREEQYF	TGTGCCAGCTCCGGCAGGAGAGAAGAGCAGTACTTC
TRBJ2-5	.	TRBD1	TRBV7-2	CASSQGTVETQYF	TGTGCCAGCAGCCAAGGGACAGTGGAGACCCAGTACTTC
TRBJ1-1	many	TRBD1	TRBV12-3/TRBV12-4	CASTKPGQMNTEAFF	TGTGCCAGCACCAAGCCGGGACAGATGAACACTGAAGCTTTCTTT
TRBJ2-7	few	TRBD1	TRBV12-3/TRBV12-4	CASSLAGTGAYEQYF	TGTGCCAGCAGTTTAGCAGGGACAGGGGCCTACGAGCAGTACTTC
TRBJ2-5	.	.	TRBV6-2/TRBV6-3	CASSLGLEVEETQYF	TGTGCCAGCAGTTTGGGGCTAGAGGTTGAAGAGACCCAGTACTTC
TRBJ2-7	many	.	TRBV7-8	CASSLNLAGYEQYF	TGTGCCAGCAGCTTAAATCTAGCTGGCTACGAGCAGTACTTC
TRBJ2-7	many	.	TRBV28	CASSPPGGLTYEQYF	TGTGCCAGCAGTCCCCCCGGGGGTCTAACCTACGAGCAGTACTTC